This T cell receptor (beta chain) was retrieved from a study of tumor-infiltrating lymphocytes in primary liver carcinoma. On the study more broadly: Subjects consisted of male and female patients aged 30 to 69 years.

The input was 500 ng total RNA; TCR beta cDNA was made from it with a constant-region primer. Investigators got TCR beta libraries out of three nested multiplex PCR rounds, done with slightly modified ARM-PCR. Investigators reported that the first two PCR rounds, at approximately 11 cycles each, used TRBV1-TRBV30 forward primers with a C-beta reverse primer. A single record per CDR3 protein comes from TCRdb applying MiXCR to the multiplex PCR reads. The sample records 190,000 or so distinct CDR3 sequences, approximately 65% being singletons. In its sample, this clonotype was seen many times. Unsorted whole blood supplied the RNA, and germline DNA was extracted too. Prior to surgery, roughly 4 milliliters of peripheral blood were drawn. The CDR3 extends over 15 amino acids. V lost 0 bases and J lost 12, with 18 bases in between.

This sequence joins TRBV6-7 and TRBJ2-1; D remains unclear. TRBV6-7 is an ORF, and what it does is uncertain. Source material: peripheral blood. This clonotype originated in a woman aged 55-69 years with primary liver carcinoma and hepatitis B virus infection. CDR3: CASSYSKGSSYGQFF. CDR3 in DNA: TGTGCCAGCAGTTACTCAAAGGGCAGTTCATATGGGCAGTTCTTC.